This entry lists 16 T cell receptor beta chains sequenced from one sample in a study of T cells expressing NK-cell markers. Following a re-call of the 5' RACE reads, TCRdb has one entry per CDR3 protein and lacks DNA. Its table records under 500,000 distinct CDR3 sequences. The source material was blood T cells: a sorted CD56 or NKG2C T cell subset, CD4+ or CD8+ T cells, or bulk PBMC T cells (not recorded which). The receptors were gathered from a woman aged 18 to 75 in good health.

V usage is TRBV5-1 and J usage is TRBJ1-1; lacking DNA, the TRBD1 call made by TCRdb goes unchecked. This CDR3 comprises 15 residues. Germline-derived CDR1 and CDR2 are SGHRS and YFSETQ. The CDR3 sequence: CASSPRQGLKTEAFF.

The chain has TRBV6-1 and TRBJ1-5; TCRdb returns TRBD1, unconfirmable since there is no DNA. Germline-derived CDR1 and CDR2 are MNHNS and SASEGT. The length of the CDR3 is 18 residues. CDR3 in amino acids: CASSEGETGFWSNQPQHF.

The chain uses TRBV6-1 and TRBJ1-5. CDR1 and CDR2 (germline): MNHNS, SASEGT. This CDR3 is built from 19 residues. CDR3 in amino acids: CASSEVGGPWWNSNQPQHF.

V and J are TRBV7-9 and TRBJ2-5; TCRdb indicates TRBD1, and absent DNA this call remains unverified. The germline gives CDR1 SEHNR, CDR2 FQNEAQ (reference sequence). The CDR3 contains 15 residues. CDR3 protein: CASSLVGRAKETQYF.

This rearrangement joins TRBV4-3 to TRBJ2-3. Germline lookup yields CDR1 LGHNA and CDR2 YSLEER. This CDR3 comprises 17 residues. The CDR3 spells CASSQDLGEYHTDTQYF.

The chain recombines TRBV29-1 with TRBJ1-4. Germline CDR1 SQVTM, CDR2 ANQGSEA. The CDR3 spans 14 residues. Here the CDR3 reads CSVERKGIKEKLFF. Full variable domain (rest looked up from reference TRBV29-1 and TRBJ1-4): SAVISQKPSRDICQRGTSLTIQCQVDSQVTMMFWYRQQPGQSLTLIATANQGSEATYESGFVIDKFPISRPNLTFSTLTVSNMSPEDSSIYLCSVERKGIKEKLFFGSGTQLSVL.

This CDR3 is CASSLSTSGRYGGELFF. V gene TRBV27 combines with J gene TRBJ2-2; TCRdb designates TRBD2, a call that cannot be tested without DNA. The germline gives CDR1 MNHEY, CDR2 SMNVEV (reference sequence). The CDR3 is made up of 17 amino acids.

The chain has TRBV10-3 and TRBJ2-1; TCRdb lists TRBD2, though no DNA is available to test this call. The CDR3 sequence is 15 residues long. The germline gives CDR1 ENHRY, CDR2 SYGVKD. The CDR3 loop is CAISEWGPSGGEQFF.

The CDR3: CASSLRLAGISPYNEQFF. This chain uses TRBV28 with TRBJ2-1; TCRdb designates TRBD2, a call that cannot be tested without DNA. The germline V gene has CDR1 MDHEN and CDR2 SYDVKM. The CDR3 has 18 amino acids.

The rearrangement joins TRBV6-5 to TRBJ2-3; there is no DNA to check the TCRdb D call of TRBD2. The germline gives CDR1 MNHEY, CDR2 SVGAGI. The CDR3 sequence is 18 residues long. This CDR3 reads CASSYPRLAGDSTDTQYF.

This chain joins TRBV29-1 and TRBJ1-1; TCRdb picks TRBD1, but there is no DNA to check that call. The CDR3 is 12 residues long. Germline V gene data show CDR1 as SQVTM and CDR2 as ANQGSEA. The CDR3 sequence: CSVERGGTEAFF.

V gene TRBV6-2 or TRBV6-3 combines with J gene TRBJ2-7. CDR3 length equals 12 residues. Germline loops: CDR1 MNHEY, CDR2 SVGEGT. The CDR3 is CASSPLHYEQYF.

The chain uses TRBV20-1 and TRBJ2-1. This CDR3 is built from 14 residues. Germline V gene lookup returns CDR1 DFQATT and CDR2 SNEGSKA (reference sequence). The CDR3: CSARERPRDNEQFF.

V and J are TRBV15 and TRBJ2-7; the D call from TCRdb, TRBD1, cannot be confirmed without DNA. The CDR3 is 14 amino acids. The germline V gene has CDR1 LNHNV and CDR2 YYDKDF (reference sequence). CDR3 loop: CATSSGGNFYEQYF.

The CDR3 sequence is CASSSGLAGETQYF. The chain couples TRBV7-9 to TRBJ2-5; the TCRdb D gene call, TRBD2, has no DNA to confirm it. The CDR3 extends over 14 amino acids. Germline V gene sequence: CDR1 SEHNR, CDR2 FQNEAQ (reference sequence). Full variable domain (rest looked up from reference TRBV7-9 and TRBJ2-5): DTGVSQNPRHKITKRGQNVTFRCDPISEHNRLYWYRQTLGQGPEFLTYFQNEAQLEKSRLLSDRFSAERPKGSFSTLEIQRTEQGDSAMYLCASSSGLAGETQYFGPGTRLLVL.

The CDR3 loop reads CSARATDVLPRNTIYF. The V gene is TRBV20-1, the J gene TRBJ1-3; TCRdb lists TRBD1, though no DNA is available to test this call. The CDR3 loop spans 16 amino acids. CDR1 DFQATT and CDR2 SNEGSKA come from the germline V gene (reference sequence).